One sample yielded the 17 T cell receptor beta chains listed below, sequenced in a study of CD8+CD57+ T cells in acquired aplastic anemia. Patients sequenced had flow cytometry evidence of CD8+CD57+ cell expansion. The template used for profiling TCR beta VDJ and CDR3 was genomic DNA. TCRdb re-called the reads through MiXCR, storing one row per CDR3 protein. The profile shows about 180,000 distinct CDR3 sequences, around 63% of them singletons. The sequencing input was sorted CD4+, CD8+, or CD8+CD57+ T cells (not recorded which) from PBMCs. All receptors come from a human donor with aplastic anemia.

J is TRBJ1-6 and V is TRBV10-3; 7 bases are a match to TRBD1. Trimming took 6 bases from V and 8 from J; bases not matched to a gene: 4. CDR1 and CDR2 (germline): ENHRY, SYGVKD. This CDR3 region has 13 residues. The DNA of the CDR3 is TGTGCCATCAGCCGGGACAGTCATTCACCCCTCCACTTT. Its protein is CAISRDSHSPLHF.

The chain joins TRBV19 to TRBJ2-6; D uncertain. Germline lookup yields CDR1 LNHDA and CDR2 SQIVND (reference sequence). V gave up 2 bases and J gave up 0 bases, with 8 bases separating them. This CDR3 spans 16 amino acids. DNA of the CDR3: TGTGCCAGTAGTATAAGCGACGGCTCTGGGGCCAACGTCCTGACTTTC. It specifies CASSISDGSGANVLTF.

This clonotype was seen many times. The rearrangement uses TRBV6-1 and TRBJ1-1, with D possibly TRBD1 on 6 matching bases. Germline CDR1 MNHNS, CDR2 SASEGT. V was clipped by 3 bases and J by 7 bases, with 18 bases between them. The CDR3 has 15 residues. The CDR3 loop is CASSEVAAGAGEAFF. DNA of the CDR3: TGTGCCAGCAGTGAGGTTGCGGCAGGGGCCGGTGAAGCTTTCTTT.

The chain is built from TRBV20-1 and TRBJ2-7, with 10 bases identical to TRBD2. This CDR3 is built from 14 residues. J was trimmed by 0 bases and V by 5 bases; bases with no gene match: 4. Germline lookup yields CDR1 DFQATT and CDR2 SNEGSKA (reference sequence). DNA of the CDR3: TGCAGTGCTGTAGGACTAGCGGTCTCCTACGAGCAGTACTTC. Translation gives CSAVGLAVSYEQYF.

This clonotype was seen a few times. The chain couples TRBV9 to TRBJ2-7, with a possible D match to TRBD1 (5 bases). V was clipped by 0 bases and J by 5 bases, with 9 bases between them. CDR1 SGDLS and CDR2 YYNGEE come from the germline V gene. The CDR3 consists of 13 residues. CDR3 residues: CASSVALGDEQYF. The CDR3 DNA is TGTGCCAGCAGCGTAGCGTTAGGGGACGAGCAGTACTTC.

This clonotype was picked up a small number of times. The J gene is TRBJ1-5, the V gene TRBV7-8, with a weak D call TRBD1 (5 bases). CDR1 and CDR2 (germline): SGHVS, FQNEAQ. The length of the CDR3 is 14 residues. Trimming removed 2 bases from V and 5 bases from J, with 10 bases in between. The CDR3 spells CASSLSGMDQPQHF. Here the CDR3 DNA reads TGTGCCAGCAGCTTATCAGGGATGGATCAGCCCCAGCATTTT.

This clonotype has only a few counts. The rearrangement links TRBV9 to TRBJ2-7; 13 bases are a match to TRBD2. The CDR3 runs 18 residues. Trimming at V came to 4 bases and at J to 0 bases, leaving 10 bases not matched to a gene. Germline CDR1 is SGDLS and CDR2 is YYNGEE. The CDR3 protein is CASSINRRTSGSSYEQYF. CDR3 DNA sequence: TGTGCCAGCAGCATAAACAGGCGGACTAGCGGGAGCTCCTACGAGCAGTACTTC.

V and J are TRBV7-6 and TRBJ2-3, with D possibly being TRBD2 (5 bases). V was shortened by 5 bases and J by 4 bases, with 13 bases between the two germline ends. The CDR3 contains 14 residues. The V gene's germline CDR1 is SGHVS and CDR2 FNYEAQ. The CDR3 DNA reads as TGTGCCAGCAGCCACCCACTAGTCGCAGATACGCAGTATTTT. Translating it yields CASSHPLVADTQYF.

In the case of this clonotype: A read error may explain this, as a much larger clone is one base away. The V and J genes are TRBV6-6 and TRBJ2-3, with D tentatively TRBD2 (5 bases). This CDR3 comprises 15 residues. Germline CDR1 MNHNY, CDR2 SVGAGI (reference sequence). V gave up 3 bases and J gave up 5 bases, with 15 bases separating them. CDR3 residues: CASSYGREVGDTQYF. The CDR3 DNA reads TGTGCCAGCAGTTATGGCCGGGAAGTGGGAGATACGCAGTATTTT.

The V and J genes are TRBV15 and TRBJ2-3; TRBD1 agrees at 9 bases. CDR1 is LNHNV and CDR2 is YYDKDF in the germline V gene (reference sequence). The CDR3 consists of 15 residues. Unmatched junction bases numbered 14, after V lost 11 bases and J lost 5 bases. The CDR3: CAHPTGTGIRDTQYF. DNA of the CDR3: TGTGCCCACCCAACCGGGACAGGGATTCGAGATACGCAGTATTTT.

V gene TRBV7-4 combines with J gene TRBJ2-7; 9 bases match TRBD2. Germline lookup yields CDR1 SGHVT and CDR2 SQSDAQ. There are 14 residues in the CDR3. Trimming took 8 bases from V and 7 from J; bases not matched to a gene: 12. The CDR3 loop reads CASGRRGGLGEQYF. CDR3 nucleotide sequence: TGTGCCAGCGGGCGGCGGGGGGGCCTGGGGGAGCAGTACTTC.

Turning to this clonotype: The junction does not match germline at one end; this may be a read error. The genes are TRBV6-5 and TRBJ2-3, with 9 positions matching TRBD2. The CDR3 spans 15 residues. Per the germline V gene, CDR1 is MNHEY and CDR2 is SVGAGI. CDR3 amino acids: CASRSSGSVGDTQYF. Here the CDR3 DNA reads TGTGCCAGCAGGAGTAGCGGGAGCGTTGGAGATACGCAGTACTTT.

This chain links TRBV7-2 with TRBJ2-7, with 9 bases lining up with TRBD2. The CDR3 covers 15 residues. The germline V gene encodes CDR1 SGHTA and CDR2 FQGNSA. Trimming removed 4 bases from V and 0 bases from J; junction bases left unmatched: 4. For the CDR3, the DNA is TGTGCCAGCAGCTCTGTTAGCGGGAGCTCCTACGAGCAGTACTTC. It codes for CASSSVSGSSYEQYF.

This chain connects TRBV5-1 to TRBJ2-2; 11 bases line up with TRBD2. V dropped 3 bases and J dropped 4; count of bases not matched to a gene: 2. The length of the CDR3 is 15 residues. CDR1 is SGHRS and CDR2 is YFSETQ in the germline V gene. The CDR3 loop is CASSSGLAGTGELFF. The CDR3 bases are TGCGCCAGCAGCTCTGGACTAGCGGGCACCGGGGAGCTGTTTTTT.

This clonotype has a count of ten or more. This chain joins TRBV7-6 and TRBJ2-1; TRBD2 matches at 8 bases. The CDR3 runs to 16 residues. The germline V gene has CDR1 SGHVS and CDR2 FNYEAQ. V was clipped by 0 bases and J by 8 bases; unmatched bases: 9. CDR3 coding DNA: TGTGCCAGCAGCTTAGCGCAAACGGGGGGGCCGGATGAGCAGTTCTTC. Protein product: CASSLAQTGGPDEQFF.

CDR3 coding DNA: TGCAGTGCTGGACTAGCGGGAGGTGTCAATGAGCAGTTCTTC. This encodes CSAGLAGGVNEQFF. The rearrangement links TRBV20-1 to TRBJ2-1, with 14 bases lining up with TRBD2. Germline CDR1 is DFQATT and CDR2 is SNEGSKA (reference sequence). The junction had 3 bases not matched to a gene; V was cut back by 5 bases and J by 6 bases. The CDR3 is 14 residues long.

Of note for this clonotype: The CDR3 carries no conserved terminal phenylalanine or tryptophan, so it likely arises from a read error. The chain joins TRBV6-1 to TRBJ2-5, with a weak D call TRBD1 (6 bases). V was trimmed by 6 bases and J by 0 bases, leaving 14 bases between them. Per germline, CDR1 MNHNS and CDR2 SASEGT. CDR3 length equals 15 residues. In nucleotides, the CDR3 is TGTGCCAGCAGCCCGGACAGTTGGTACCAAGAGACCCAGTACTGC. Translation gives CASSPDSWYQETQYC.